This T cell receptor beta chain stems from a study of radiation and T cells in renal cell carcinoma. Study observations and caveats: In blood, top tumor clones expanded by 2 weeks, shrinking by 4.

There are 12 residues in the CDR3. CDR1 SEHNR and CDR2 FQNEAQ come from the germline V gene (reference sequence). V was pared by 5 bases and J by 3 bases, with 1 base of the junction left unmatched. Time point of the sample: baseline pretreatment blood. Treatment described: 15 Gy SBRT to primary tumor, nephrectomy 4 weeks later. Some clones are missing from TCRdb's copy, which holds only in-frame ones; the method was immunoSEQ multiplex PCR. The sample records tens of thousands of clones, approximately 80% being singletons. A word on this clone: What it binds is unknown.

The clonotype originates from a man in his sixties with renal cell carcinoma. The specimen was blood, collected from a patient whose treatment included radiotherapy and nephrectomy. The chain has TRBV7-9 and TRBJ2-7; 7 bases match TRBD1. CDR3 amino acids: CASSRQGYEQYF. DNA of the CDR3: TGTGCCAGCAGCCGACAGGGCTACGAGCAGTACTTC.